This TCR beta chain was identified in a study of T cell responses to AZD1222 COVID-19 vaccine. Points from the study as a whole: Just a handful of AZD1222 recipients were seropositive at baseline. Donors in the cohort were predominantly white British and more often female, and clonal diversity was possibly underestimated. Nearly half of spike-specific TCRs reportedly target variant regions that are unmutated in the B.1.351 and B.1.1.7 variants.

Trimming cost V 3 bases and J 4 bases, with 10 bases left between them. This CDR3 has 14 residues. CDR1 and CDR2 (germline): MNHEY, SMNVEV (reference sequence). Sequencing used immunoSEQ multiplex PCR; TCRdb keeps in-frame clones, though not all of them. This table holds 200,000 or so clones, about nine tenths found once. A note on this clone: Its target is unknown.

The source was peripheral blood, collected on day 0 of MenACWY control vaccination. This clonotype originated in an adult in good health. J is TRBJ1-5 and V is TRBV27, with D possibly TRBD1 on 6 matching bases. In DNA, the CDR3 is TGTGCCAGCAGTTTGGCAGGGGCAAATCAGCCCCAGCATTTT. Protein sequence: CASSLAGANQPQHF.